Presented here are 17 T cell receptor beta chains from one specimen sequenced in a study of blood T cell repertoires in COVID-19. Assay used: immunoSEQ multiplex PCR; TCRdb lists only in-frame clones, some missing. The table shows approximately 87,000 clones, with 80% to 90% occurring only once. Sequences were obtained from peripheral blood. Source of these receptors: a man aged 65-85 years with active or convalescent COVID-19.

This clone was seen more than once but under ten times. The chain recombines TRBV5-1 with TRBJ2-7; the D gene is possibly TRBD1 (6 bases). With 6 bases removed from V and 2 bases from J, the gap between germline ends came to 12 bases. The CDR3 spans 13 residues. Germline values: CDR1 SGHRS, CDR2 YFSETQ. The CDR3 loop reads CASNRDGPYEQYF. DNA for the CDR3: TGCGCCAGCAACAGGGACGGGCCCTACGAGCAGTACTTC.

This CDR3 reads CASSFASGSRGTGELFF. The DNA for the CDR3 is TGTGCCAGCAGCTTCGCTAGCGGGAGCCGGGGCACCGGGGAGCTGTTTTTT. The chain recombines TRBV7-8 with TRBJ2-2, with 10 nucleotides matching TRBD2. CDR1 and CDR2 from the germline V gene are SGHVS and FQNEAQ. This CDR3 has 17 residues. Trimming cost V 3 bases and J 4 bases; bases outside gene matches: 8.

In its sample, this clone was seen once. The rearrangement uses TRBV28 and TRBJ2-1; 11 bases fit TRBD2. The CDR3 is 16 residues long. Trimming cost V 5 bases and J 6 bases; bases outside gene matches: 9. The V gene's germline CDR1 is MDHEN and CDR2 SYDVKM. CDR3 coding DNA: TGTGCCAGCAGTCCGGGGGGTAGCGGGAGGGCCAATGAGCAGTTCTTC. Translation: CASSPGGSGRANEQFF.

The chain couples TRBV6-2 or TRBV6-3 to TRBJ2-4; 9 bases agree with TRBD2. V shed 0 bases and J 6 bases; nucleotides not matched to a gene: 6. CDR1 is MNHEY and CDR2 is SVGEGT in the germline V gene. This CDR3 is built from 16 residues. The CDR3 nucleotides are TGTGCCAGCAGTTACTCTCCGCGGGAGGGCCGAAACATTCAGTACTTC. This gives the protein CASSYSPREGRNIQYF.

This chain joins TRBV5-1 and TRBJ2-7; 8 nucleotides agree with TRBD1. The CDR3 sequence is 14 residues long. CDR1 is SGHRS, CDR2 YFSETQ, per germline. Trimming removed 4 bases from V and 6 bases from J; junction bases left unmatched: 9. CDR3 in amino acids: CASSAQGVDGEQYF. As DNA, the CDR3 is TGCGCCAGCAGCGCACAGGGGGTAGATGGCGAGCAGTACTTC.

This clone was picked up one time. V gene TRBV19 combines with J gene TRBJ2-2; D is perhaps TRBD1 (5 bases). Trimming removed 1 base from V and 4 bases from J, with 13 bases in between. CDR1 and CDR2 (germline): LNHDA, SQIVND (reference sequence). This CDR3 spans 16 amino acids. The CDR3: CASSIGAGSGTGELFF. The CDR3 DNA is TGTGCCAGTAGTATAGGGGCAGGGTCGGGCACCGGGGAGCTGTTTTTT.

This clone was counted between two and nine times. The CDR3 loop is CASSFQGRDQPQHF. The CDR3 nucleotides are TGTGCCAGCAGCTTCCAGGGAAGGGATCAGCCCCAGCATTTT. The V call is TRBV7-9, the J call TRBJ1-5, with D maybe TRBD1 (5 bases). Germline V gene data show CDR1 as SEHNR and CDR2 as FQNEAQ (reference sequence). CDR3 length: 14 residues. Trimming cost V 3 bases and J 5 bases, with 11 bases left between them.

V is TRBV28 and J is TRBJ2-7, with a tentative D call TRBD2 (5 bases). CDR1 and CDR2 (germline): MDHEN, SYDVKM. Between the trimmed V and J ends, which lost 10 bases and 3 bases, there was a span of 25 bases. CDR3 length: 16 amino acids. This chain's CDR3 is CATTHAGATGNYEQYF. The CDR3 DNA reads as TGTGCCACCACGCACGCCGGTGCAACGGGGAACTACGAGCAGTACTTC. Full variable domain (missing parts from reference TRBV28 and TRBJ2-7): DVKVTQSSRYLVKRTGEKVFLECVQDMDHENMFWYRQDPGLGLRLIYFSYDVKMKEKGDIPEGYSVSREKKERFSLILESASTNQTSMYLCATTHAGATGNYEQYFGPGTRLTVT.

The chain is built from TRBV6-1 and TRBJ2-7; D is ambiguous. V was cut by 3 bases and J by 2 bases, with 8 bases left in between. The CDR3 length is 13 residues. Germline V lookup: CDR1 MNHNS, CDR2 SASEGT. CDR3 amino acids: CASSEVATYEQYF. As DNA, the CDR3 is TGTGCCAGCAGTGAGGTGGCCACCTACGAGCAGTACTTC.

This chain uses TRBV7-2 with TRBJ2-1; 11 nucleotides align to TRBD2. CDR3 size: 17 residues. Trimming cost V 5 bases and J 1 base; bases outside gene matches: 7. Germline V gene data show CDR1 as SGHTA and CDR2 as FQGNSA. CDR3 protein: CASSATSGSKSYNEQFF. CDR3 nucleotides: TGTGCCAGCAGCGCTACTAGCGGGAGTAAGTCCTACAATGAGCAGTTCTTC.

The gene calls are TRBV5-6 and TRBJ2-1, with 13 positions matching TRBD2. The germline gives CDR1 SGHDT, CDR2 YYEEEE. J was trimmed by 5 bases and V by 4 bases; bases with no gene match: 6. This CDR3 region has 16 residues. DNA of the CDR3: TGTGCCAGCAGCGGCGGGACTAGCGGGACACACAATGAGCAGTTCTTC. This codes for CASSGGTSGTHNEQFF. Complete variable domain (other parts from reference TRBV5-6 and TRBJ2-1): DAGVTQSPTHLIKTRGQQVTLRCSPKSGHDTVSWYQQALGQGPQFIFQYYEEEERQRGNFPDRFSGHQFPNYSSELNVNALLLGDSALYLCASSGGTSGTHNEQFFGPGTRLTVL.

The V call is TRBV7-3, the J call TRBJ1-1; 8 bases align to TRBD1. The CDR3 totals 18 residues. Germline CDR1 and CDR2: SGHTA and FQGTGA. Trimming cost V 2 bases and J 0 bases; bases outside gene matches: 11. The CDR3 is CASSLSPRRQGMNTEAFF. The CDR3 DNA reads as TGTGCCAGCAGCTTATCCCCTAGAAGACAGGGGATGAACACTGAAGCTTTCTTT.

The chain joins TRBV10-3 to TRBJ2-7; D is unresolved. The V and J ends lost 2 bases and 1 base respectively, with 15 bases between them. This CDR3 region has 16 residues. Germline V gene lookup returns CDR1 ENHRY and CDR2 SYGVKD. CDR3 in DNA: TGTGCCATCAGTGAGGACCCCCCGGGTGGTTCCTACGAGCAGTACTTC. It codes for CAISEDPPGGSYEQYF.

This clone was seen only once. V gene TRBV6-2 or TRBV6-3 combines with J gene TRBJ1-5; TRBD1 is a possible D gene (5 bases). The germline gives CDR1 MNHEY, CDR2 SVGEGT. The CDR3 loop spans 14 amino acids. V was cut by 2 bases and J by 7 bases, with 12 bases left in between. CDR3 DNA: TGTGCCAGCAGTTACGGCGGGGGATGGCAGCCCCAGCATTTT. Its protein product is CASSYGGGWQPQHF.

This chain links TRBV29-1 with TRBJ2-2; D might be TRBD2 (6 bases). The V gene's germline CDR1 is SQVTM and CDR2 ANQGSEA. CDR3 length: 14 amino acids. V lost 3 bases to trimming and J lost 7 bases, with 15 bases between them. CDR3 residues: CSVEVSGVHGELFF. In DNA form, the CDR3 reads TGCAGCGTTGAGGTTTCGGGGGTTCACGGGGAGCTGTTTTTT.

This sequence joins TRBV4-3 and TRBJ2-7; 8 bases align to TRBD2. CDR3 length: 19 amino acids. Per the germline V gene, CDR1 is LGHNA and CDR2 is YSLEER. Trimming removed 0 bases from V and 3 bases from J; junction bases left unmatched: 16. The CDR3 spells CASSQDYIVGTRGIYEQYF. For the CDR3, the DNA is TGCGCCAGCAGCCAAGATTATATTGTTGGGACTAGAGGGATCTACGAGCAGTACTTC.

The chain carries TRBV7-9 and TRBJ2-7, with D hard to call. V was trimmed by 1 base and J by 5 bases, leaving 12 bases between them. The CDR3 covers 14 residues. Germline CDR1 reads SEHNR; CDR2 reads FQNEAQ (reference sequence). The CDR3, as DNA: TGTGCCAGCAGCTTAGGTCTCGGTCTGCACGAGCAGTACTTC. Residues: CASSLGLGLHEQYF.